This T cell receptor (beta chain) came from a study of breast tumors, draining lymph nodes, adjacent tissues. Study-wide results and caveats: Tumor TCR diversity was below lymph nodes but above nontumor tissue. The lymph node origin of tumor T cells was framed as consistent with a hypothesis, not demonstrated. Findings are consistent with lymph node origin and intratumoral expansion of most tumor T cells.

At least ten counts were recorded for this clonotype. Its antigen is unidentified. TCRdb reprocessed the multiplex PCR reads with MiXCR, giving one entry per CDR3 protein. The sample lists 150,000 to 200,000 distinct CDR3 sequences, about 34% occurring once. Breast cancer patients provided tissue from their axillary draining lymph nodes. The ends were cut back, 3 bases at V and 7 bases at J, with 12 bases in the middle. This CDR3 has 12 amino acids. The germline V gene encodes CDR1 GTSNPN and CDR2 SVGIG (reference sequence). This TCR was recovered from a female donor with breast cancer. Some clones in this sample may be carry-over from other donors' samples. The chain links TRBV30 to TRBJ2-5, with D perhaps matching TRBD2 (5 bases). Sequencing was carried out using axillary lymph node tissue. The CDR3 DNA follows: TGTGCCTGGAGGGAGGCCCTTGGGACCCAGTACTTC. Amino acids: CAWREALGTQYF.